Below, 16 T cell receptor beta chains from the same sample are listed, as sequenced in a study of OX40 agonist ivuxolimab in advanced cancers. Profiling relied on immunoSEQ multiplex PCR, and the TCRdb table lists in-frame clones only, not all of them. The sample carries 25,000 to 35,000 clones, around nine tenths recorded once. The sample consisted of CD4+ or CD8+ T cells sorted from blood, taken in a trial of the OX40 agonist ivuxolimab. These receptors were obtained from an adult with an advanced solid tumor such as melanoma, head and neck, liver or kidney cancer.

CDR3 in amino acids: CASKPGEQETQYF. For the CDR3, the DNA is TGTGCCAGCAAACCGGGGGAACAAGAGACCCAGTACTTC. The chain has TRBV7-9 and TRBJ2-5, with a possible D match to TRBD2 (6 bases). CDR1 is SEHNR and CDR2 is FQNEAQ in the germline V gene (reference sequence). Trimming took off 7 bases at V and 2 bases at J, with 11 bases between the two ends. CDR3 length equals 13 residues. Variable domain in full (rest from reference TRBV7-9 and TRBJ2-5): DTGVSQNPRHKITKRGQNVTFRCDPISEHNRLYWYRQTLGQGPEFLTYFQNEAQLEKSRLLSDRFSAERPKGSFSTLEIQRTEQGDSAMYLCASKPGEQETQYFGPGTRLLVL.

The chain is built from TRBV6-5 and TRBJ2-7; no firm D call. The CDR3 extends over 14 amino acids. V lost 3 bases to trimming and J lost 3 bases, with 12 bases between them. Germline loops: CDR1 MNHEY, CDR2 SVGAGI. CDR3 sequence: CASSYSGGNYEQYF. DNA for the CDR3: TGTGCCAGCAGTTATTCCGGCGGAAACTACGAGCAGTACTTC.

V is TRBV19 and J is TRBJ2-1; TRBD2 matches at 9 bases. Germline trimming cut 3 bases from V and 5 bases from J; bases unmatched to any gene: 5. Germline-derived CDR1 and CDR2 are LNHDA and SQIVND (reference sequence). The CDR3 is 15 residues long. The CDR3 coding sequence is TGTGCCAGTAGTATGAGTCTAGCGGGGAACAATGAGCAGTTCTTC. It encodes CASSMSLAGNNEQFF.

The rearrangement links TRBV27 to TRBJ2-7; D is unresolved. V dropped 5 bases and J dropped 5 bases, with 13 bases sitting between them. Germline CDR1 is MNHEY and CDR2 is SMNVEV (reference sequence). The CDR3 loop spans 13 amino acids. The CDR3 DNA follows: TGTGCCAGCAGTATGGCCCTAGGGAACGAGCAGTACTTC. This codes for CASSMALGNEQYF.

V usage is TRBV28 and J usage is TRBJ2-3; no clear D gene. Germline-derived CDR1 and CDR2 are MDHEN and SYDVKM. The CDR3 is 12 amino acids. The V end was cut by 1 base, the J end by 4 bases, with 3 bases between. Here the CDR3 reads CASSLFPDTQYF. In DNA, the CDR3 is TGTGCCAGCAGTTTATTTCCAGATACGCAGTATTTT.

The CDR3: CATSSTPGRPEGYGYTF. The CDR3 DNA is TGTGCCACCAGCAGTACCCCGGGACGCCCGGAAGGCTATGGCTACACCTTC. V usage is TRBV15 and J usage is TRBJ1-2; the D gene is possibly TRBD1 (5 bases). Germline loops: CDR1 LNHNV, CDR2 YYDKDF (reference sequence). The CDR3 contains 17 residues. The V end was cut by 3 bases, the J end by 4 bases, with 21 bases between.

This rearrangement joins TRBV19 to TRBJ2-7; the D gene is possibly TRBD1 (5 bases). V was cut by 5 bases and J by 0 bases, with 11 bases left in between. The V gene's germline CDR1 is LNHDA and CDR2 SQIVND (reference sequence). This CDR3 is 14 amino acids long. The CDR3, as DNA: TGTGCCAGTAGTCCTGGGGCAGGCTCCTACGAGCAGTACTTC. Translation: CASSPGAGSYEQYF. The full variable domain, with the rest looked up from reference TRBV19 and TRBJ2-7, is DGGITQSPKYLFRKEGQNVTLSCEQNLNHDAMYWYRQDPGQGLRLIYYSQIVNDFQKGDIAEGYSVSREKKESFPLTVTSAQKNPTAFYLCASSPGAGSYEQYFGPGTRLTVT.

In this sample, this clone turned up once. The chain carries TRBV7-9 and TRBJ1-1; possibly TRBD1 for D (5 bases). V lost 11 bases and J 6 bases, leaving 19 bases between the germline ends. The germline CDR1 and CDR2 sequences are SEHNR and FQNEAQ (reference sequence). The CDR3 covers 13 residues. The CDR3 region has the DNA TGTGCCGTGGCCGCAGGGAGTATCTCTGAAGCTTTCTTT. Its translation: CAVAAGSISEAFF. The whole variable domain, filled in from reference TRBV7-9 and TRBJ1-1, reads DTGVSQNPRHKITKRGQNVTFRCDPISEHNRLYWYRQTLGQGPEFLTYFQNEAQLEKSRLLSDRFSAERPKGSFSTLEIQRTEQGDSAMYLCAVAAGSISEAFFGQGTRLTVV.

The chain combines TRBV28 with TRBJ2-1, with 9 bases that match TRBD1. CDR3 length: 18 residues. Per the germline V gene, CDR1 is MDHEN and CDR2 is SYDVKM. V shed 4 bases, J shed 1 base, and the junction held 11 bases outside the gene matches. The CDR3 region is CASSSGDRVKISYNEQFF. Here the CDR3 DNA reads TGTGCCAGCAGTTCTGGGGACAGGGTAAAAATTTCCTACAATGAGCAGTTCTTC.

The chain employs TRBV11-3 and TRBJ2-2, with D perhaps matching TRBD2 (6 bases). Trimming took 1 base from V and 11 from J, leaving 8 bases between them. Germline CDR1 reads SGHNT; CDR2 reads YENEEA. The CDR3 length is 12 residues. CDR3 amino acids: CASSLVAGELFF. For the CDR3, the DNA is TGTGCCAGCAGCTTAGTGGCGGGAGAGCTGTTTTTT. The whole variable domain, remainder taken from reference TRBV11-3 and TRBJ2-2, is EAGVVQSPRYKIIEKKQPVAFWCNPISGHNTLYWYLQNLGQGPELLIRYENEEAVDDSQLPKDRFSAERLKGVDSTLKIQPAELGDSAVYLCASSLVAGELFFGEGSRLTVL.

The chain carries TRBV9 and TRBJ2-3; TRBD2 matches 10 bases. Germline V gene data show CDR1 as SGDLS and CDR2 as YYNGEE. This CDR3 has 16 amino acids. J was trimmed by 6 bases and V by 0 bases; bases with no gene match: 7. Here the CDR3 DNA reads TGTGCCAGCAGCGTAGAAAGCGGGGGGGCCTTGGATACGCAGTATTTT. Translated, it gives CASSVESGGALDTQYF.

In this sample, this clone turned up once. The rearrangement uses TRBV5-1 and TRBJ2-2, with TRBD1 matching 7 bases. The CDR3 runs 15 residues. Losses at the gene ends were 2 bases for V and 3 bases for J; bases not matched to a gene: 4. Germline loops: CDR1 SGHRS, CDR2 YFSETQ. The CDR3 region is CASSFTGVDTGELFF. CDR3 bases: TGCGCCAGCAGCTTTACAGGGGTCGACACCGGGGAGCTGTTTTTT.

This clone occurred once. The V call is TRBV6-1, the J call TRBJ2-7, with a possible D match to TRBD1 (5 bases). Deletions cut 2 bases from V and 5 bases from J, with 19 bases between. This CDR3 is 16 amino acids long. In germline, CDR1 is MNHNS, CDR2 SASEGT. CDR3 protein: CASSERNRRPLHEQYF. The CDR3 region has the DNA TGTGCCAGCAGTGAACGAAACAGGCGACCCCTGCACGAGCAGTACTTC.

This chain connects TRBV27 to TRBJ2-7; 7 positions agree with TRBD1. Trimming cost V 0 bases and J 5 bases; bases outside gene matches: 7. This CDR3 spans 15 amino acids. CDR1 is MNHEY and CDR2 is SMNVEV in the germline V gene (reference sequence). Here the CDR3 reads CASSLSVGGPNEQYF. The DNA of the CDR3 is TGTGCCAGCAGTTTATCGGTAGGGGGCCCCAACGAGCAGTACTTC.

The rearrangement joins TRBV19 to TRBJ1-1; D ambiguous. The CDR3 has 13 amino acids. V lost 8 bases and J lost 2, with 12 bases in between. The V gene's germline CDR1 is LNHDA and CDR2 SQIVND (reference sequence). CDR3 coding DNA: TGTGCCAGTCATCCTACGGGTAACACTGAAGCTTTCTTT. This encodes CASHPTGNTEAFF.

This chain connects TRBV29-1 to TRBJ1-3; D is uncertain. From germline, CDR1 is SQVTM and CDR2 ANQGSEA. The CDR3 length is 12 residues. Trimming left V 6 bases short and J 2 bases short, with 8 bases between. The CDR3 DNA reads TGCAGCGTCTGGGCTGCTGGAAACACCATATATTTT. It specifies CSVWAAGNTIYF.